This T cell receptor beta chain was retrieved from a study of shared clonotypes between healthy human individuals. Study findings and constraints: Sampling used blood alone; tissue repertoires probably differ.

The V end was cut by 0 bases, the J end by 6 bases, with 9 bases between. The V gene's germline CDR1 is SGHDN and CDR2 FVKESK. This CDR3 contains 13 residues. In its sample, this clone was seen a few times. Its antigen is currently unknown. The sample holds other DNA sequences that translate to the same CDR3. Data came from immunoSEQ multiplex PCR; TCRdb stores just in-frame clones and leaves some out. This sample has 300,000 to 400,000 clones, with about nine tenths found just once. The chain links TRBV14 to TRBJ2-7, with D perhaps matching TRBD2 (6 bases). The receptor comes from a man younger than 35 in good health. Sequenced sample: memory CD8+ T cells sorted from blood. The subset was: CD45RO+ cells pooled with CCR7-negative TemRA cells. The CDR3 is CASSQDSGGEQYF. The DNA of the CDR3 is TGTGCCAGCAGCCAAGATAGCGGAGGCGAGCAGTACTTC.